Following are 16 T cell receptor beta chains from one sample sequenced in a study of T cells in Graves' hyperthyroidism and ophthalmopathy (dated by TCRdb to between 2018 and 2020). Library preparation employed multiplex PCR. TCRdb names Illumina HiSeq 2000 as the instrument used. Amplification of TCR beta CDR3 regions was carried out from RNA transcripts. The TCR CDR3 was subjected to a first round of RT-PCR using the HTBI primer set and the Qiagen OneStep RT-PCR kit. In-frame beta chains were kept once TCRdb had trimmed the public reads at Q25 with fastp and called clones with MiXCR. CDR3 protein duplicates are merged, each entry listing the most common genes and DNA. The sample contains under 400,000 distinct CDR3 sequences, roughly 25% of them found a single time. Together, the top ten hold over 70% of the sample. Sequencing was done on a sample of blood. The source is a man in his fifties or sixties with Graves' hyperthyroidism.

The rearrangement uses TRBV19 and TRBJ2-2, with D hard to call. The CDR3 contains 16 residues. Germline V lookup: CDR1 LNHDA, CDR2 SQIVND (reference sequence). Trimming took off 3 bases at V and 7 bases at J, with 18 bases between the two ends. The CDR3 DNA is TGTGCCAGTAGTATCGAGCAATCGTTATTGGACGGGGAGCTGTTTTTT. Translated, it gives CASSIEQSLLDGELFF. Full variable domain (missing parts from reference TRBV19 and TRBJ2-2): DGGITQSPKYLFRKEGQNVTLSCEQNLNHDAMYWYRQDPGQGLRLIYYSQIVNDFQKGDIAEGYSVSREKKESFPLTVTSAQKNPTAFYLCASSIEQSLLDGELFFGEGSRLTVL.

This rearrangement joins TRBV6-2 or TRBV6-3 to TRBJ2-3, with D unclear. This CDR3 region has 14 residues. V lost 2 bases, J lost 4 bases, and 10 bases lay in between. Per germline, CDR1 MNHEY and CDR2 SVGEGT. The CDR3 DNA reads TGTGCCAGCAGTTACCTGGGATTTGCAGATACGCAGTATTTT. It is translated as CASSYLGFADTQYF.

This clonotype was seen many times. CDR3 DNA sequence: TGTGCCAGCAGATGGGACAGCCAAGAGACCCAGTACTTC. Protein product: CASRWDSQETQYF. This sequence joins TRBV2 and TRBJ2-5; 7 bases map to TRBD1. The junction had 2 bases not matched to a gene; V was cut back by 6 bases and J by 1 base. CDR3 length equals 13 residues. The germline CDR1 and CDR2 sequences are SNHLY and FYNNEI. Full variable domain (remainder filled in from reference TRBV2 and TRBJ2-5): EPEVTQTPSHQVTQMGQEVILRCVPISNHLYFYWYRQILGQKVEFLVSFYNNEISEKSEIFDDQFSVERPDGSNFTLKIRSTKLEDSAMYFCASRWDSQETQYFGPGTRLLVL.

The table lists this clonotype with a few counts. This rearrangement joins TRBV6-1 to TRBJ1-4; D unresolved. CDR1 and CDR2 from the germline V gene are MNHNS and SASEGT. Trimming cost V 0 bases and J 0 bases, with 8 bases left between them. The CDR3 covers 16 residues. In DNA form, the CDR3 reads TGTGCCAGCAGTGAAGCGGGCGTTGCAACTAATGAAAAACTGTTTTTT. This sequence encodes CASSEAGVATNEKLFF.

The V and J genes are TRBV6-1 and TRBJ2-7; 9 bases are shared with TRBD2. CDR3 size: 15 residues. Trimming at V came to 6 bases and at J to 2 bases, leaving 8 bases not matched to a gene. CDR1 and CDR2 from the germline V gene are MNHNS and SASEGT. The CDR3: CASSAALAGTYEQYF. The CDR3, as DNA: TGTGCCAGCAGCGCTGCCCTAGCGGGGACCTACGAGCAGTACTTC.

This clonotype was picked up many times. The chain combines TRBV2 with TRBJ2-5, with 9 bases identical to TRBD2. After removal of 6 bases from V and 11 bases from J, the junction contained 4 bases not matched to a gene. Germline V gene lookup returns CDR1 SNHLY and CDR2 FYNNEI. This CDR3 comprises 11 residues. The CDR3 here is CASRSGRSQYF. For the CDR3, the DNA is TGTGCCAGCAGGAGCGGGAGGTCTCAGTACTTC.

This clonotype has just one count. This sequence joins TRBV6-5 and TRBJ1-6, with TRBD1 as a possible D gene (6 bases). Trimming cost V 0 bases and J 0 bases, with 9 bases left between them. This CDR3 has 17 amino acids. CDR1 and CDR2 from the germline V gene are MNHEY and SVGAGI. DNA for the CDR3: TGTGCCAGCAGTTACTCAAGGGGGGCCTCCTATAATTCACCCCTCCACTTT. This sequence encodes CASSYSRGASYNSPLHF.

This clonotype was seen many times. J is TRBJ1-1 and V is TRBV12-5, with a possible D match to TRBD1 (6 bases). CDR3 length: 14 residues. Per germline, CDR1 LGHNT and CDR2 FRNRAP. V lost 5 bases to trimming and J lost 1 base, with 11 bases between them. CDR3 loop: CASGPGQQNTEAFF. The CDR3 DNA sequence: TGTGCTAGTGGTCCGGGACAACAGAACACTGAAGCTTTCTTT.

On this clonotype itself: This could be a read error, since a much larger clone is one nucleotide away. This sequence joins TRBV3-1 and TRBJ2-1, with 13 bases matching TRBD2. In germline, CDR1 is LGHDT, CDR2 YNNKEL (reference sequence). V dropped 2 bases and J dropped 7; count of bases not matched to a gene: 2. The CDR3 has 15 residues. The CDR3, as DNA: TGTGCCAGCAGCCAAAGGACTAGCGGGAGTAATGAGCAGTTCTTC. It translates to CASSQRTSGSNEQFF.

This clonotype was seen ten or more times. The chain recombines TRBV2 with TRBJ2-5; D not resolved. V lost 4 bases and J 2 bases, leaving 5 bases between the germline ends. The germline gives CDR1 SNHLY, CDR2 FYNNEI. This CDR3 has 12 amino acids. The chain's CDR3 is CASSGSQETQYF. CDR3 sequence (DNA): TGTGCCAGCAGTGGGTCTCAAGAGACCCAGTACTTC. Complete variable domain (other parts from reference TRBV2 and TRBJ2-5): EPEVTQTPSHQVTQMGQEVILRCVPISNHLYFYWYRQILGQKVEFLVSFYNNEISEKSEIFDDQFSVERPDGSNFTLKIRSTKLEDSAMYFCASSGSQETQYFGPGTRLLVL.

In nucleotides, the CDR3 is TGTGCCACCAGCCCGTATAGGACTTCCTACAATGAGCAGTTCTTC. Amino acids: CATSPYRTSYNEQFF. This rearrangement joins TRBV15 to TRBJ2-1, with D tentatively TRBD2 (5 bases). This CDR3 spans 15 amino acids. Deletions cut 5 bases from V and 1 base from J, with 12 bases between. Germline V gives CDR1 LNHNV, CDR2 YYDKDF (reference sequence).

This clonotype has a handful of counts. The V gene is TRBV29-1, the J gene TRBJ2-7; D gene unclear. Germline V lookup: CDR1 SQVTM, CDR2 ANQGSEA. This CDR3 region has 12 residues. V was clipped by 4 bases and J by 6 bases, with 13 bases between them. The CDR3 protein is CSVVRPLGEQYF. In nucleotides, the CDR3 is TGCAGCGTTGTCAGGCCCTTGGGCGAGCAGTACTTC.

This clonotype showed up many times. This rearrangement joins TRBV20-1 to TRBJ2-7, with D tentatively TRBD1 (6 bases). V lost 5 bases, J lost 2 bases, and 16 bases lay in between. The CDR3 has 14 amino acids. The V gene's germline CDR1 is DFQATT and CDR2 SNEGSKA (reference sequence). This chain's CDR3 is CSAGDTWRPYEQYF. The DNA for the CDR3 is TGCAGTGCTGGGGACACCTGGAGGCCCTACGAGCAGTACTTC.

CDR3 amino acids: CASMLGLATEAFF. In DNA form, the CDR3 reads TGTGCCAGCATGCTGGGCTTGGCGACTGAAGCTTTCTTT. The rearrangement joins TRBV6-1 to TRBJ1-1; unclear D gene. The CDR3 has 13 residues. V shed 7 bases and J shed 5 bases, with 14 bases lying between them. Germline CDR1 reads MNHNS; CDR2 reads SASEGT.

V and J are TRBV7-2 and TRBJ2-1; D ambiguous. V lost 1 base and J 4 bases, leaving 11 bases between the germline ends. The CDR3 consists of 15 residues. Looked up from germline, CDR1 is SGHTA and CDR2 is FQGNSA. CDR3 DNA sequence: TGTGCCAGCAGCTTAGGTGGGCAGGCGTACAATGAGCAGTTCTTC. This sequence encodes CASSLGGQAYNEQFF.

This clonotype turned up a few times. The chain has TRBV5-1 and TRBJ2-2, with D tentatively TRBD2 (6 bases). This CDR3 region has 14 residues. Per the germline V gene, CDR1 is SGHRS and CDR2 is YFSETQ. The germline V and J ends were trimmed by 7 bases and 2 bases, with 12 bases remaining between them. The CDR3 protein is CASRREINTGELFF. In DNA, the CDR3 is TGCGCCAGCCGCCGGGAGATAAACACCGGGGAGCTGTTTTTT.